The 29 T cell receptor beta chains in this list originate from one sample, sequenced in a study of response to subunit inactivated influenza vaccine. Each CDR3 protein is one row after TCRdb ran MiXCR on the RT-PCR reads. The repertoire holds around 570,000 distinct CDR3 sequences, over 9% seen once, with 11% in the top ten. These data were also filed under a second study, of T cells expressing NK-cell markers. That paper adds: Researchers built TCR beta cDNA using 5'RACE template switching with UMIs.

The input for sequencing was PBMCs from blood, taken on the day of vaccination. The source of these receptors is a man between 45 and 60 years old who received an inactivated influenza vaccine.

J is TRBJ2-2 and V is TRBV18, with 10 bases identical to TRBD1. Looked up from germline, CDR1 is KGHSH and CDR2 is LQKENI. After removal of 3 bases from V and 4 bases from J, the junction contained 5 bases not matched to a gene. CDR3 size: 16 residues. In DNA, the CDR3 is TGTGCCAGCTCACCCCCTTGGACAGGGGGCACCGGGGAGCTGTTTTTT. Translated, it gives CASSPPWTGGTGELFF.

In this sample, this clonotype turned up a few times. This chain uses TRBV7-2 with TRBJ1-2, with D possibly being TRBD1 (5 bases). The CDR3 has 14 amino acids. V lost 5 bases to trimming and J lost 7 bases, with 17 bases between them. Germline assignment: CDR1 SGHTA and CDR2 FQGNSA. The CDR3 sequence: CASSPGTTGSGYTF. Written as DNA, the CDR3 is TGTGCCAGCAGCCCCGGGACGACGGGGTCTGGCTACACCTTC.

The rearrangement links TRBV6-1 to TRBJ2-7; the D is unclear. The CDR3 has 14 amino acids. The germline CDR1 and CDR2 sequences are MNHNS and SASEGT. The germline V and J ends were trimmed by 8 bases and 3 bases, with 17 bases remaining between them. CDR3 nucleotide sequence: TGTGCCAGCCGAAGAGCAGAGGAACTCTACGAGCAGTACTTC. As protein: CASRRAEELYEQYF.

The chain couples TRBV7-2 to TRBJ2-3, with a weak D call TRBD2 (6 bases). Germline V lookup: CDR1 SGHTA, CDR2 FQGNSA. This CDR3 is 15 amino acids long. Trimming cost V 6 bases and J 6 bases, with 19 bases left between them. This chain's CDR3 is CASRPSPGVSDTQYF. CDR3 sequence (DNA): TGTGCCAGCAGGCCGTCCCCGGGGGTTTCGGATACGCAGTATTTT.

To note about this clonotype: A junction boundary mismatches the germline segment, possibly from a read error. The chain couples TRBV4-1 to TRBJ2-1, with TRBD2 identical over 8 bases. Germline lookup yields CDR1 MGHRA and CDR2 YSYEKL. CDR3 length: 15 amino acids. The CDR3 DNA reads TGCGCCAGCCGCCATGGACGGGGGGGGATCAATGAGCAGTTCTTC. Amino acids: CASRHGRGGINEQFF.

This clonotype has just a few counts. The genes are TRBV6-1 and TRBJ1-2; the D gene is possibly TRBD1 (5 bases). V lost 6 bases and J 2 bases, leaving 16 bases between the germline ends. The CDR3 is made up of 15 amino acids. Germline CDR1 and CDR2: MNHNS and SASEGT. This CDR3 reads CASRLPGRENYGYTF. The CDR3 nucleotides read TGTGCCAGCAGATTGCCGGGACGGGAAAACTATGGCTACACCTTC.

This clonotype has more than one count but fewer than ten. This chain joins TRBV12-3 or TRBV12-4 and TRBJ2-7; 8 bases are a match to TRBD2. This CDR3 has 14 amino acids. The V gene end was trimmed by 2 bases and the J gene end by 8 bases; junction bases not matched to a gene: 8. CDR3 bases: TGTGCCAGCAGTTTACGGGAGGGAGGAAAAAAGCAGTACTTC. Translated, it gives CASSLREGGKKQYF.

V usage is TRBV15 and J usage is TRBJ2-7, with a tentative D call TRBD2 (5 bases). Germline CDR1 LNHNV, CDR2 YYDKDF (reference sequence). V lost 4 bases and J 4 bases, leaving 8 bases between the germline ends. The length of the CDR3 is 12 residues. The CDR3 loop reads CATSIGGYEQYF. The CDR3 DNA is TGTGCCACCAGCATAGGAGGATACGAGCAGTACTTC.

This clonotype was seen more than once but under ten times. The V call is TRBV12-3 or TRBV12-4, the J call TRBJ2-5; 7 bases are shared with TRBD1. After removal of 4 bases from V and 7 bases from J, the junction contained 6 bases not matched to a gene. The CDR3 is 13 amino acids. CDR3 amino acids: CASSSRTGVTQYF. The DNA for the CDR3 is TGTGCCAGCAGTTCCCGGACAGGTGTGACCCAGTACTTC.

This clonotype turned up a few times. The genes are TRBV7-2 and TRBJ2-7, with TRBD2 identical over 9 bases. Germline CDR1 SGHTA, CDR2 FQGNSA. V dropped 1 base and J dropped 6; count of bases not matched to a gene: 7. CDR3 size: 15 residues. CDR3 sequence: CASSLGPGLAVEQYF. The CDR3 bases are TGTGCCAGCAGCTTAGGCCCGGGACTAGCAGTCGAGCAGTACTTC.

Many counts were recorded for this clonotype. This chain links TRBV7-6 with TRBJ2-2; 11 nucleotides line up with TRBD1. The ends lost 2 bases at V and 2 bases at J; junction bases unmatched: 13. The CDR3 totals 20 residues. Germline loops: CDR1 SGHVS, CDR2 FNYEAQ. DNA of the CDR3: TGTGCCAGCAGCTTAAGTTACCCGGCCGGGACAGGGGGTAACACCGGGGAGCTGTTTTTT. Its translation: CASSLSYPAGTGGNTGELFF.

V usage is TRBV21-1 and J usage is TRBJ2-1; TRBD2 reflects the table's D call only, with no check against the DNA. TRBV21-1 is deemed a pseudogene. This CDR3 contains 15 residues. The chain's CDR3 is CASSNRPPTWDEQFF. In DNA form, the CDR3 reads TGTGCCAGCAGCAACAGGCCTCCAACGTGGGATGAGCAGTTCTTC.

This clonotype was recorded a few times. The chain joins TRBV11-2 to TRBJ1-3; TRBD1 is a possible D gene (5 bases). This CDR3 comprises 15 residues. Germline CDR1 reads SGHAT; CDR2 reads FQNNGV. With 1 base removed from V and 2 bases from J, the gap between germline ends came to 9 bases. The CDR3, as DNA: TGTGCCAGCAGCTTAGTACCCAGGGCTGGAAACACCATATATTTT. Protein sequence: CASSLVPRAGNTIYF.

The V call is TRBV6-5, the J call TRBJ2-5; 7 nucleotides align to TRBD2. The junction had 5 bases not matched to a gene; V was cut back by 7 bases and J by 6 bases. This CDR3 has 12 residues. Germline V gene sequence: CDR1 MNHEY, CDR2 SVGAGI. The CDR3, as DNA: TGTGCCAGCACCCCGGGGGGTAAGACCCAGTACTTC. Translation gives CASTPGGKTQYF.

This clonotype was seen a handful of times. The V and J genes are TRBV4-2 and TRBJ2-7; tentatively, D is TRBD1 (5 bases). CDR3 length equals 14 residues. The germline V gene has CDR1 LGHNA and CDR2 YNFKEQ. Trimming left V 1 base short and J 1 base short, with 8 bases between. In nucleotides, the CDR3 is TGTGCCAGCAGCCAAGGGGCAGGGTCCTACGAGCAGTACTTC. Its translation is CASSQGAGSYEQYF.

This clonotype was seen many times. This chain connects TRBV30 to TRBJ1-2; D is undetermined. This CDR3 is 12 amino acids long. V was clipped by 0 bases and J by 5 bases, with 7 bases between them. Germline V gene data show CDR1 as GTSNPN and CDR2 as SVGIG (reference sequence). As DNA, the CDR3 is TGTGCCTGGAGTGTTCAGATGTATGGCTACACCTTC. Encoded protein: CAWSVQMYGYTF.

This clonotype has just a few counts. The CDR3 sequence: CASSFSNIQYF. In nucleotides, the CDR3 is TGTGCCAGCAGCTTCTCTAACATTCAGTACTTC. The gene calls are TRBV11-2 and TRBJ2-4, with D unresolved. This CDR3 comprises 11 residues. Germline V gene data show CDR1 as SGHAT and CDR2 as FQNNGV. V was pared by 3 bases and J by 7 bases, with 4 bases between.

The table lists this clonotype with a few counts. The rearrangement links TRBV5-1 to TRBJ1-2, with TRBD1 as a possible D gene (5 bases). This CDR3 contains 14 residues. With 0 bases removed from V and 8 bases from J, the gap between germline ends came to 14 bases. Germline V gene lookup returns CDR1 SGHRS and CDR2 YFSETQ. DNA for the CDR3: TGCGCCAGCAGCTTGGAGGGCGGGGCGCGGGGCTACACCTTC. This encodes CASSLEGGARGYTF. Full variable domain (outside the CDR3, taken from reference TRBV5-1 and TRBJ1-2): KAGVTQTPRYLIKTRGQQVTLSCSPISGHRSVSWYQQTPGQGLQFLFEYFSETQRNKGNFPGRFSGRQFSNSRSEMNVSTLELGDSALYLCASSLEGGARGYTFGSGTRLTVV.

The CDR3 DNA reads as TGTGCCAGCAGTGACCCCTCGGGGGGCCAAGAGACCCAGTACTTC. Residues: CASSDPSGGQETQYF. V gene TRBV6-2 or TRBV6-3 combines with J gene TRBJ2-5; TRBD2 agrees at 7 bases. V dropped 5 bases and J dropped 1; count of bases not matched to a gene: 7. CDR3 length: 15 residues. Germline lookup yields CDR1 MNHEY and CDR2 SVGEGT.

This clonotype was seen more than once but under ten times. V usage is TRBV7-9 and J usage is TRBJ2-1; tentatively, D is TRBD2 (6 bases). The germline V gene encodes CDR1 SEHNR and CDR2 FQNEAQ (reference sequence). The CDR3 runs to 16 residues. The V gene lost 0 bases and the J gene lost 1 base, with 10 bases spanning the gap. The CDR3 is CASSLAGGVSYNEQFF. In DNA form, the CDR3 reads TGTGCCAGCAGCTTAGCGGGGGGAGTTTCCTACAATGAGCAGTTCTTC. Together with reference TRBV7-9 and TRBJ2-1, the CDR3 gives the full variable domain: DTGVSQNPRHKITKRGQNVTFRCDPISEHNRLYWYRQTLGQGPEFLTYFQNEAQLEKSRLLSDRFSAERPKGSFSTLEIQRTEQGDSAMYLCASSLAGGVSYNEQFFGPGTRLTVL.

This clonotype was picked up a small number of times. V usage is TRBV28 and J usage is TRBJ1-2; maybe TRBD1 (5 bases). This CDR3 comprises 15 residues. Germline CDR1 is MDHEN and CDR2 is SYDVKM. V lost 5 bases and J lost 1, with 14 bases in between. This chain's CDR3 is CASSPGLSYNYGYTF. The DNA for the CDR3 is TGTGCCAGCAGTCCGGGACTGAGTTATAACTATGGCTACACCTTC.

The V gene is TRBV24-1, the J gene TRBJ2-7; no reliable D call. The CDR3 sequence is 15 residues long. CDR1 is KGHDR and CDR2 is SFDVKD in the germline V gene. V lost 4 bases and J lost 2, with 14 bases in between. Here the CDR3 reads CATSDPTVSTYEQYF. The CDR3 nucleotides are TGTGCCACCAGTGACCCCACGGTTTCAACCTACGAGCAGTACTTC.

The rearrangement uses TRBV20-1 and TRBJ2-7, with 8 bases that match TRBD2. V was clipped by 5 bases and J by 6 bases; unmatched bases: 6. CDR3 length: 12 residues. Germline V lookup: CDR1 DFQATT, CDR2 SNEGSKA (reference sequence). This CDR3 is CSAPGTSVEQYF. The CDR3 DNA reads as TGCAGTGCTCCCGGGACTAGTGTCGAGCAGTACTTC.

The chain has TRBV5-1 and TRBJ2-7; D is unresolved. This CDR3 region has 14 residues. V lost 4 bases to trimming and J lost 3 bases, with 14 bases between them. Germline V gene sequence: CDR1 SGHRS, CDR2 YFSETQ. The CDR3 is CASSPASHNYEQYF. Here the CDR3 DNA reads TGCGCCAGCAGCCCAGCCAGTCACAACTACGAGCAGTACTTC.

This clonotype was recorded a few times. The chain recombines TRBV7-2 with TRBJ1-3; the D gene is possibly TRBD1 (6 bases). Germline V CDR1 and CDR2: SGHTA, FQGNSA. The length of the CDR3 is 14 residues. V was trimmed by 5 bases and J by 0 bases, leaving 8 bases between them. The CDR3 region is CASSATGSGNTIYF. CDR3 DNA: TGTGCCAGCAGCGCGACAGGCTCTGGAAACACCATATATTTT.

The chain has TRBV20-1 and TRBJ2-1, with 8 positions matching TRBD2. V dropped 0 bases and J dropped 6; count of bases not matched to a gene: 4. Germline V gene data show CDR1 as DFQATT and CDR2 as SNEGSKA (reference sequence). CDR3 length equals 14 residues. Written as DNA, the CDR3 is TGCAGTGCTAGAGATGCGGGGGGCGTCAATGAGCAGTTCTTC. It encodes CSARDAGGVNEQFF.

V usage is TRBV5-1 and J usage is TRBJ2-1, with D perhaps matching TRBD2 (5 bases). Trimming left V 4 bases short and J 6 bases short, with 17 bases between. The germline CDR1 and CDR2 sequences are SGHRS and YFSETQ. The CDR3 sequence is 15 residues long. This CDR3 reads CASSPGGGRSNEQFF. The CDR3 DNA is TGCGCCAGCAGCCCTGGAGGTGGTCGTTCCAATGAGCAGTTCTTC.

This clonotype was counted only a few times. This chain uses TRBV6-2 or TRBV6-3 with TRBJ2-1, with D possibly TRBD1 on 5 matching bases. The CDR3 has 16 amino acids. Deletions cut 6 bases from V and 0 bases from J, with 15 bases between. Germline CDR1 is MNHEY and CDR2 is SVGEGT. Here the CDR3 reads CASRESRGSSYNEQFF. The CDR3 region has the DNA TGTGCCAGCAGGGAATCTAGGGGAAGCTCCTACAATGAGCAGTTCTTC.

This clonotype was found a few times. The chain has TRBV29-1 and TRBJ2-7; TRBD2 agrees at 12 bases. The CDR3 consists of 15 residues. Germline-derived CDR1 and CDR2 are SQVTM and ANQGSEA. Trimming cost V 7 bases and J 1 base; bases outside gene matches: 8. CDR3 in amino acids: CSAYSTSGRSYEQYF. As DNA, the CDR3 is TGCAGCGCTTACTCGACTAGCGGGAGATCCTACGAGCAGTACTTC.